The 18 T cell receptor beta chains listed next were all sequenced from one sample in a study of T cell responses to AZD1222 COVID-19 vaccine. TCRdb's copy holds only in-frame clones and misses some; the assay was immunoSEQ multiplex PCR. The profile covers more than 90,000 clones, with about 87% appearing a single time and more than 8.5% taken by the ten largest. This material consisted of peripheral blood, taken 28 days after the second AZD1222 dose. These receptors were collected from an adult who received the AZD1222 COVID-19 vaccine.

The V and J genes are TRBV20-1 and TRBJ1-1; possible D gene TRBD1, 5 bases. This CDR3 region has 13 residues. CDR1 and CDR2 (germline): DFQATT, SNEGSKA (reference sequence). Trimming pared 3 bases from V and 5 bases from J, leaving 13 bases between. CDR3 coding DNA: TGCAGTGCTAGTCCCAGGGTGGAAACTGAAGCTTTCTTT. Amino acids: CSASPRVETEAFF.

The chain recombines TRBV5-6 with TRBJ1-2; D gene ambiguous. Germline V gene lookup returns CDR1 SGHDT and CDR2 YYEEEE. The CDR3 consists of 12 residues. V was clipped by 2 bases and J by 5 bases, with 7 bases between them. CDR3 region: CASSFSEYGYTF. The DNA of the CDR3 is TGTGCCAGCAGCTTCTCAGAATATGGCTACACCTTC. The full variable domain, completed using reference TRBV5-6 and TRBJ1-2, is DAGVTQSPTHLIKTRGQQVTLRCSPKSGHDTVSWYQQALGQGPQFIFQYYEEEERQRGNFPDRFSGHQFPNYSSELNVNALLLGDSALYLCASSFSEYGYTFGSGTRLTVV.

The J gene is TRBJ2-7, the V gene TRBV4-3; the D is unclear. V was shortened by 2 bases and J by 1 base, with 9 bases between the two germline ends. The CDR3 spans 14 residues. Germline V gene lookup returns CDR1 LGHNA and CDR2 YSLEER. CDR3 sequence reads: CASSQTTQSYEQYF. The DNA of the CDR3 is TGCGCCAGCAGCCAAACCACACAATCCTACGAGCAGTACTTC.

The rearrangement uses TRBV7-2 and TRBJ1-4; TRBD1 aligns across 9 bases. The length of the CDR3 is 14 residues. V shed 3 bases, J shed 8 bases, and the junction held 4 bases outside the gene matches. Germline loops: CDR1 SGHTA, CDR2 FQGNSA. Here the CDR3 reads CASSFGTGNEKLFF. Written as DNA, the CDR3 is TGTGCCAGCAGCTTCGGGACAGGGAACGAAAAACTGTTTTTT.

This clone has a handful of counts. The CDR3 DNA is TGTGCCAGCAGCGCTCGACTAGATACAGATACGCAGTATTTT. Protein product: CASSARLDTDTQYF. The chain has TRBV9 and TRBJ2-3, with D maybe TRBD2 (6 bases). The CDR3 contains 14 residues. Germline V gene data show CDR1 as SGDLS and CDR2 as YYNGEE. The ends were cut back, 3 bases at V and 3 bases at J, with 11 bases in the middle.

V is TRBV19 and J is TRBJ1-5; possibly TRBD1 for D (5 bases). Germline V lookup: CDR1 LNHDA, CDR2 SQIVND (reference sequence). Trimming took 1 base from V and 15 from J, leaving 13 bases between them. The CDR3 sequence is 12 residues long. This CDR3 is CASSIGQGVRHF. The CDR3, as DNA: TGTGCCAGTAGTATAGGCCAGGGTGTGAGGCATTTT.

This clone showed up just once. This chain uses TRBV11-2 with TRBJ2-5, with D possibly called TRBD1 or TRBD2 (6 bases each). CDR3 length: 14 amino acids. CDR1 and CDR2 from the germline V gene are SGHAT and FQNNGV. The germline V and J ends were trimmed by 5 bases and 7 bases, with 17 bases remaining between them. The CDR3 reads CASSTTTEGGTQYF. The CDR3 DNA reads as TGTGCCAGCAGCACCACGACGGAGGGGGGGACCCAGTACTTC.

The chain carries TRBV5-1 and TRBJ1-6; 7 nucleotides line up with TRBD1. The CDR3 covers 17 residues. Germline trimming cut 1 base from V and 2 bases from J; bases unmatched to any gene: 6. Germline V gives CDR1 SGHRS, CDR2 YFSETQ. The CDR3 sequence: CASSLTRQGTYNSPLHF. The CDR3 DNA is TGCGCCAGCAGCTTGACCAGACAGGGAACCTATAATTCACCCCTCCACTTT.

The genes are TRBV15 and TRBJ2-7; TRBD1 matches 10 bases. Germline assignment: CDR1 LNHNV and CDR2 YYDKDF (reference sequence). The CDR3 is 15 amino acids. V was pared by 5 bases and J by 3 bases, with 7 bases of the junction left unmatched. The CDR3 nucleotides read TGTGCCACCAGCTTACGGACAGGGGGAAACTACGAGCAGTACTTC. Translated: CATSLRTGGNYEQYF.

V gene TRBV28 combines with J gene TRBJ2-1; D call uncertain. The CDR3 length is 16 residues. Germline V CDR1 and CDR2: MDHEN, SYDVKM. Trimming stripped 5 bases from V and 3 bases from J, with 17 bases between. Here the CDR3 DNA reads TGTGCCAGCAGTAGGCCCCGGGCCCAAAGCTACAATGAGCAGTTCTTC. Translated: CASSRPRAQSYNEQFF.

The chain joins TRBV5-1 to TRBJ1-1; no definite D call. Germline lookup yields CDR1 SGHRS and CDR2 YFSETQ. The V and J ends lost 0 bases and 0 bases respectively, with 6 bases between them. This CDR3 is built from 14 residues. CDR3 region: CASSLGGVNTEAFF. Written as DNA, the CDR3 is TGCGCCAGCAGCTTGGGCGGGGTGAACACTGAAGCTTTCTTT.

Here the CDR3 reads CASSNIAGGHGETQYF. The DNA of the CDR3 is TGTGCCAGTAGTAACATAGCGGGGGGGCACGGGGAGACCCAGTACTTC. The chain carries TRBV19 and TRBJ2-5; TRBD2 matches at 11 bases. CDR1 LNHDA and CDR2 SQIVND come from the germline V gene (reference sequence). This CDR3 has 16 amino acids. V lost 4 bases, J lost 5 bases, and 9 bases stayed unmatched. Supplemented by reference TRBV19 and TRBJ2-5, the full variable domain reads DGGITQSPKYLFRKEGQNVTLSCEQNLNHDAMYWYRQDPGQGLRLIYYSQIVNDFQKGDIAEGYSVSREKKESFPLTVTSAQKNPTAFYLCASSNIAGGHGETQYFGPGTRLLVL.

The sample holds one count of this clone. The chain's CDR3 is CAISESGSPKGYTF. The CDR3 DNA sequence: TGTGCCATCAGTGAGTCGGGCAGCCCCAAAGGCTACACCTTC. The chain is built from TRBV10-3 and TRBJ1-2; D uncertain. V was shortened by 0 bases and J by 8 bases, with 13 bases between the two germline ends. Germline V CDR1 and CDR2: ENHRY, SYGVKD. The CDR3 runs 14 residues.

V gene TRBV19 combines with J gene TRBJ1-5; D perhaps matches TRBD1 (5 bases). The CDR3 runs to 14 residues. Trimming pared 5 bases from V and 2 bases from J, leaving 10 bases between. Germline V gene sequence: CDR1 LNHDA, CDR2 SQIVND (reference sequence). The CDR3 DNA follows: TGTGCCAGTAGTGCGTGGGGCGGCAATCAGCCCCAGCATTTT. Amino acid sequence: CASSAWGGNQPQHF.

The CDR3 spells CASSEPPGRGDSPLHF. As DNA, the CDR3 is TGTGCCAGTAGTGAACCCCCAGGGCGCGGGGATTCACCCCTCCACTTT. The chain carries TRBV19 and TRBJ1-6, with D possibly TRBD1 on 5 matching bases. V dropped 5 bases and J dropped 8 bases, with 19 bases sitting between them. The CDR3 consists of 16 residues. The germline V gene encodes CDR1 LNHDA and CDR2 SQIVND (reference sequence).

The chain links TRBV19 to TRBJ2-4; TRBD1 aligns across 9 bases. After removal of 0 bases from V and 0 bases from J, the junction contained 3 bases not matched to a gene. The CDR3 consists of 17 residues. Germline loops: CDR1 LNHDA, CDR2 SQIVND (reference sequence). The CDR3 reads CASSIDRDRVAKNIQYF. CDR3 DNA: TGTGCCAGTAGTATAGATCGGGACAGGGTAGCCAAAAACATTCAGTACTTC.

V gene TRBV29-1 combines with J gene TRBJ2-3; D is uncertain. V gave up 0 bases and J gave up 6 bases, with 16 bases separating them. Germline values: CDR1 SQVTM, CDR2 ANQGSEA. The CDR3 length is 15 residues. Here the CDR3 DNA reads TGCAGCGTTGAAGAGTCGCCTGTGTGGGTGGATACGCAGTATTTT. Amino acids: CSVEESPVWVDTQYF.

This rearrangement joins TRBV27 to TRBJ1-6; 7 positions agree with TRBD1. Germline trimming cut 6 bases from V and 6 bases from J; bases unmatched to any gene: 8. CDR1 and CDR2 (germline): MNHEY, SMNVEV (reference sequence). The CDR3 loop spans 15 amino acids. The CDR3 sequence: CASSSSQGFNSPLHF. DNA of the CDR3: TGTGCCAGCAGCTCATCACAGGGGTTTAATTCACCCCTCCACTTT.